This T cell receptor (beta chain) was documented in a study of blood T cell repertoires in COVID-19. Study overall: Researchers got acute and convalescent COVID-19 samples from the United States, Italy and Spain. Nucleic acid was either cDNA or gDNA, and it came from T cells, B-cell-depleted T cells, or PBMCs.

This clone has just one count. The CDR3 runs 13 residues. Germline assignment: CDR1 SQVTM and CDR2 ANQGSEA. V was trimmed by 6 bases and J by 1 base, leaving 10 bases between them. Original methodology: From reference gene primer amplification, estimates of nucleated cell counts were derived. Clones were read by immunoSEQ multiplex PCR, and TCRdb kept only the in-frame ones, dropping some. V, J and clone size are those of that table, while D and trimming were read from the DNA. The sample lists roughly 20,000 clones, 80% to 90% occurring once. The sequencing sample was made of peripheral blood. The TCR originated in a human donor in a cohort sampled during active COVID-19. The chain couples TRBV29-1 to TRBJ1-3; D is undetermined. This CDR3 reads CSVRHESGNTIYF. In DNA form, the CDR3 reads TGCAGCGTCAGGCATGAGTCTGGAAACACCATATATTTT.